This TCR beta chain was observed in a study of blood T cell repertoires in COVID-19. Only in-frame clones appear in the TCRdb table, and some are missing; sequencing was by immunoSEQ multiplex PCR. Of around 280,000 clones listed, 85% to 90% were seen once; the top ten hold roughly 1.5%. V shed 4 bases, J shed 6 bases, and the junction held 8 bases outside the gene matches. Germline CDR1 is SQVTM and CDR2 is ANQGSEA. The CDR3 runs to 13 residues. The sequence derives from a woman under 30 with acute COVID-19. The rearrangement uses TRBV29-1 and TRBJ1-2, with 7 bases that match TRBD1. The sequenced material came from PBMCs or T cells enriched from blood (not recorded which). The CDR3 DNA reads as TGCAGCGTTGTTTCCGCGACAGGGAATGGCTACACCTTC. Translation gives CSVVSATGNGYTF.